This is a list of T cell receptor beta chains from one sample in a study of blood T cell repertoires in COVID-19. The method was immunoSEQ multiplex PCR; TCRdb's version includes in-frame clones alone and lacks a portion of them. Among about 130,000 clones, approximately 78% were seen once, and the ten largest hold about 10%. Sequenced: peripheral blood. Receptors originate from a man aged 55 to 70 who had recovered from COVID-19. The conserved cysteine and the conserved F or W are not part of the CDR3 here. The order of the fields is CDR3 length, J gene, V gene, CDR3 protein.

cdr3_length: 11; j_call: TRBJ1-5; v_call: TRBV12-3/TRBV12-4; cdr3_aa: ASGDYSNQPQH
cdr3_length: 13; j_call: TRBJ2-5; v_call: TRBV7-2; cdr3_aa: ASSWGQGAGETQY
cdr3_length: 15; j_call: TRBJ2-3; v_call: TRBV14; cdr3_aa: ASSQDLGGSSTDTQY
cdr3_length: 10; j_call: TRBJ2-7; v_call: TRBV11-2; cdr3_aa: ASSLGLYEQY
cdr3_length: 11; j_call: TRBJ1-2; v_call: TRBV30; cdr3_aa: ASRGTGRNGYT
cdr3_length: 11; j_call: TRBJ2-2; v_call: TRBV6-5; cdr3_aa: ASVAANTGELF
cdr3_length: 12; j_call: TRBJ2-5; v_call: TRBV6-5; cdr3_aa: ASLKSGGTETQY
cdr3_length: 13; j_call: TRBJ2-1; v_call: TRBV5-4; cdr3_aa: ASSPASGGYNEQF
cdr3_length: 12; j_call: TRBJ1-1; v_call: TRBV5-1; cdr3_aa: ASRPLQGNTEAF
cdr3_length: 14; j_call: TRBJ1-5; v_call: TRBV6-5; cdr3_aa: ASSYSKTGSGQPQH
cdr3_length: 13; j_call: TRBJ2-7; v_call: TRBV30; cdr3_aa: AWSPVRPGAYEQY
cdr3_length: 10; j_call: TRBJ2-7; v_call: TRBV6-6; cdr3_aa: ASRQGAHEQY
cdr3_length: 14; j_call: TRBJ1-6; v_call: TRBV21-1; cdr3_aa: ASSTRGQFYNSPLH
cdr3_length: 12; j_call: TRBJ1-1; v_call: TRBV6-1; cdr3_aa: ASSEVPLESEAF
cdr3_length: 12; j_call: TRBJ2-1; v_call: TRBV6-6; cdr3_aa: ASSYAGTSNEQF
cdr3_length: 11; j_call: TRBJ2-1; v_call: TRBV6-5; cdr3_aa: ASSNERDNEQF
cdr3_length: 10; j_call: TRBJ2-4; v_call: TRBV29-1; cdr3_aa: SAGQGENIQY
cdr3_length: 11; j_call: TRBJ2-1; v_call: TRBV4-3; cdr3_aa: ASSQGRGNEQF
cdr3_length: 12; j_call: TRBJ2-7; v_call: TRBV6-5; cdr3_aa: ASNDGTGDYEQY
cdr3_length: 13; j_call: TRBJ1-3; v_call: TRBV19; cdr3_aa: ASSPWRDGGNTIY
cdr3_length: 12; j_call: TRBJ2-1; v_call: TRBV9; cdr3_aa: ASSAGLAGDKQF
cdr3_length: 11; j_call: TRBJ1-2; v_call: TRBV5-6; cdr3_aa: ASSITGSYGYT
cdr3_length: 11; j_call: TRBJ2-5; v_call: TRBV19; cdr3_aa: ASSIGRGETQY
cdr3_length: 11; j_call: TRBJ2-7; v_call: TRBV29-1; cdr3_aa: SVLVTGAYEQY
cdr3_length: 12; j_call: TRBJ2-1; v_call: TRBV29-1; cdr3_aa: SVGTGGGSNEQF
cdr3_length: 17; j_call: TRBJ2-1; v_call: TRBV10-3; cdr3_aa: AISERSSGRPGGGNEQF
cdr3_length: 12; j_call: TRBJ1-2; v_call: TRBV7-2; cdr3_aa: ASSSGRDRNGYT
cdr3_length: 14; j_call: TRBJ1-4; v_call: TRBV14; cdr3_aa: ASSQERQGGVEKLF
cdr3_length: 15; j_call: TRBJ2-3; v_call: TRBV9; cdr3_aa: ASSAGLAGGYTDTQY